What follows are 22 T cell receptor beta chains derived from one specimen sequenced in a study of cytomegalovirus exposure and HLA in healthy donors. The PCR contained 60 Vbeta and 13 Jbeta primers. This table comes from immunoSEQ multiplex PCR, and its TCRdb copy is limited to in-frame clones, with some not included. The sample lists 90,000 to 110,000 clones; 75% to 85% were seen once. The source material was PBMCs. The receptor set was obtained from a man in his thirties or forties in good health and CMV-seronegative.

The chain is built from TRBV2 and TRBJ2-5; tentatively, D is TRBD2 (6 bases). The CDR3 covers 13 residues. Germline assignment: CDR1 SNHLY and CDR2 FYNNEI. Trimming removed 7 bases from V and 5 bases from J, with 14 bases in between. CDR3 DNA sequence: TGTGCCAGCACCTTTTCTAGCGAGGAGACCCAGTACTTC. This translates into CASTFSSEETQYF.

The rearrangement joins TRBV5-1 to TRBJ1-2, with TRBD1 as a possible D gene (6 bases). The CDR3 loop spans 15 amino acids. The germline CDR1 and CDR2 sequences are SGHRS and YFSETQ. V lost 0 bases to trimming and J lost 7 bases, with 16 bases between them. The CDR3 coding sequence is TGCGCCAGCAGCTTGGCAGGGGCGCGGAATGGTGGCTACACCTTC. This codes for CASSLAGARNGGYTF.

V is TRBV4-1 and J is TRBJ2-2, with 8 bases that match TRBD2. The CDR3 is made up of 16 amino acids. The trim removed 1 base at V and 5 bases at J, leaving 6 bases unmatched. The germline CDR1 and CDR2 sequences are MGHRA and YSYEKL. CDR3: CASSQVSGSGTGELFF. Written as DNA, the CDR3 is TGCGCCAGCAGCCAAGTAAGCGGGAGTGGTACCGGGGAGCTGTTTTTT.

In DNA, the CDR3 is TGTGCCAGTAGTAGTAGCGGGACAGGGTACGAGCAGTACTTC. It codes for CASSSSGTGYEQYF. V gene TRBV19 combines with J gene TRBJ2-7; the D gene is possibly TRBD1 (9 bases). V lost 4 bases to trimming and J lost 4 bases, with 14 bases between them. Looked up from germline, CDR1 is LNHDA and CDR2 is SQIVND (reference sequence). CDR3 size: 14 residues.

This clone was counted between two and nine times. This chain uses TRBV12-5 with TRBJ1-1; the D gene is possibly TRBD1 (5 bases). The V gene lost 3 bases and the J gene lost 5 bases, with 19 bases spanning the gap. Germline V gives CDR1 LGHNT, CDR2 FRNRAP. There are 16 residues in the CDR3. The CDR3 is CASGFVQVNVHTEAFF. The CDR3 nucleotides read TGTGCTAGTGGTTTCGTACAGGTTAACGTTCATACTGAAGCTTTCTTT.

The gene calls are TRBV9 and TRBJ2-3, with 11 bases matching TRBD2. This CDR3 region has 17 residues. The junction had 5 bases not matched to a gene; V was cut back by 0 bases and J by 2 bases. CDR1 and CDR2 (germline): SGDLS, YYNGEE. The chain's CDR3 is CASSVGVAGGVTDTQYF. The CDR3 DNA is TGTGCCAGCAGCGTAGGGGTAGCGGGGGGGGTCACAGATACGCAGTATTTT.

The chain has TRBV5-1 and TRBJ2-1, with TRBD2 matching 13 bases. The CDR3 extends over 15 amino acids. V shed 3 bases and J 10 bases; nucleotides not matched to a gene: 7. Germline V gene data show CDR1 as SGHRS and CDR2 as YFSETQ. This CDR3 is CASSSPGLAGKEQFF. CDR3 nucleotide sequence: TGCGCCAGCAGCTCACCGGGACTAGCGGGAAAAGAGCAGTTCTTC.

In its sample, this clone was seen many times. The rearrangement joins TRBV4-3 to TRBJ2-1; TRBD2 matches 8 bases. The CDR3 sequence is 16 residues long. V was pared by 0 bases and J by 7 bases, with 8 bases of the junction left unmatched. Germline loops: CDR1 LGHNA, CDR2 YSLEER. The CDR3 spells CASSQDYRGGFNEQFF. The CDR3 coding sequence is TGCGCCAGCAGCCAAGATTACCGGGGGGGCTTTAATGAGCAGTTCTTC.

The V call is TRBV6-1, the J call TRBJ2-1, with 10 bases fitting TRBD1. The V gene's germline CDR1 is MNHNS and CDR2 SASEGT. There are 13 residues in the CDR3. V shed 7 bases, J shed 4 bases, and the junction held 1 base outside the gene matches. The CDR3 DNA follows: TGTGCCAGCAAGGGACAGGGGTACAATGAGCAGTTCTTC. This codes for CASKGQGYNEQFF.

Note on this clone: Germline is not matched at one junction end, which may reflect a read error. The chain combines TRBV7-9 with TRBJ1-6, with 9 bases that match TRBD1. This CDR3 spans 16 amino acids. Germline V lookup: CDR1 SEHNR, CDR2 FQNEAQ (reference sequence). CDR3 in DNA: TGTTCCAGCAGCTTCGGGACAGGGCGGGGTAATTCACCCCTCCACTTT. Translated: CSSSFGTGRGNSPLHF.

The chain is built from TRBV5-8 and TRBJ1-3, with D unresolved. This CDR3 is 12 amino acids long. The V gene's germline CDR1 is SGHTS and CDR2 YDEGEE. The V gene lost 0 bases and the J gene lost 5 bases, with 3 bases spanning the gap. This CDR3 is CASSLVRNTIYF. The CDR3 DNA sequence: TGTGCCAGCAGCTTGGTTAGAAACACCATATATTTT.

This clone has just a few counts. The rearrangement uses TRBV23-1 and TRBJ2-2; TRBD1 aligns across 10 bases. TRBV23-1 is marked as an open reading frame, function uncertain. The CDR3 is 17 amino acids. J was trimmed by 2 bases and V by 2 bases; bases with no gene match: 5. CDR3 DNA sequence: TGCGCCAGCAGTCAACTAGGACAGGGGGACAACACCGGGGAGCTGTTTTTT. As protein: CASSQLGQGDNTGELFF.

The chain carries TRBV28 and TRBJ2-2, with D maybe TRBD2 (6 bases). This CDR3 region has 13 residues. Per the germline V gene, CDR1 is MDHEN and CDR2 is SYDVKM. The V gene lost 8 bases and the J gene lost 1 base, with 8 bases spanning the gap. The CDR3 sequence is CASWRENTGELFF. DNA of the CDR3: TGTGCCAGCTGGCGGGAGAACACCGGGGAGCTGTTTTTT.

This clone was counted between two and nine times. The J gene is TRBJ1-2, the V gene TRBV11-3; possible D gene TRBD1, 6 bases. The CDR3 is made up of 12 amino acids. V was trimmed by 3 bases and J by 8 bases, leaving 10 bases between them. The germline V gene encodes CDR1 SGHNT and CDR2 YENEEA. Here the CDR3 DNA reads TGTGCCAGCAGCTTTTCAGGGGAAGGCTACACCTTC. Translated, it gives CASSFSGEGYTF.

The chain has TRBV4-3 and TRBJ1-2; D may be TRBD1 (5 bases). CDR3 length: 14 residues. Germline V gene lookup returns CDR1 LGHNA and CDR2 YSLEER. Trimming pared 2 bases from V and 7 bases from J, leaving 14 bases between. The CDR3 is CASSQSGTLGGYTF. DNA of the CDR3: TGCGCCAGCAGCCAATCGGGGACTCTCGGTGGCTACACCTTC.

The CDR3 coding sequence is TGTGCCAGCAGCTTAGATAGGTCGGGGAGGGAAGTAGATACGCAGTATTTT. As protein: CASSLDRSGREVDTQYF. The chain employs TRBV11-2 and TRBJ2-3; TRBD2 agrees at 7 bases. CDR1 and CDR2 from the germline V gene are SGHAT and FQNNGV. There are 17 residues in the CDR3. Unmatched junction bases numbered 11, after V lost 0 bases and J lost 5 bases.

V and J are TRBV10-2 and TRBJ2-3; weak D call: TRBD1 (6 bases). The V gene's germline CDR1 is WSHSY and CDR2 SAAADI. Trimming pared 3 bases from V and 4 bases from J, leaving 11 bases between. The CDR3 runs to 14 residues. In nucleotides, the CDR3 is TGCGCCAGCAGTGACCAGGGGTTGGCAGATACGCAGTATTTT. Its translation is CASSDQGLADTQYF.

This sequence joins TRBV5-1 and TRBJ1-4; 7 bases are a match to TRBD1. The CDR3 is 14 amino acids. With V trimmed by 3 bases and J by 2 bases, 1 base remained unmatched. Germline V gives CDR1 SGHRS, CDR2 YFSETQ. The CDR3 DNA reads TGCGCCAGCAGCTCGACAGGGACTAATGAAAAACTGTTTTTT. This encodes CASSSTGTNEKLFF.

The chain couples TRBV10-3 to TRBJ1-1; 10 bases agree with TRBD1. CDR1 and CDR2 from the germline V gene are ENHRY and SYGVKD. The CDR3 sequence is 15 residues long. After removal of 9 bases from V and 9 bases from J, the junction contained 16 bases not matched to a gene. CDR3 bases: TGTGCCATTGCCGAAACCGGGACAGGGGACGGACAAGCTTTCTTT. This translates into CAIAETGTGDGQAFF.

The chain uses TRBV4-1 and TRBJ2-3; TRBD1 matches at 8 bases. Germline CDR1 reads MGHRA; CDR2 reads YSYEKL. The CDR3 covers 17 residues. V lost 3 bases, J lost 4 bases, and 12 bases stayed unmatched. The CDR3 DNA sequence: TGCGCCAGCAGCCATCCCGGACAGGGTGGTCGCGCAGATACGCAGTATTTT. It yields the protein CASSHPGQGGRADTQYF.

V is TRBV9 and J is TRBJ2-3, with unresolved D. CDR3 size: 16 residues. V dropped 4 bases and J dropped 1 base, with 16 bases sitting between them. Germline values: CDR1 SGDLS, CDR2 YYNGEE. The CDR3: CASSRVGTIGTDTQYF. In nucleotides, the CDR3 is TGTGCCAGCAGCCGGGTAGGCACGATAGGCACAGATACGCAGTATTTT. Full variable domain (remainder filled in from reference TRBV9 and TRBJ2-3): DSGVTQTPKHLITATGQRVTLRCSPRSGDLSVYWYQQSLDQGLQFLIQYYNGEERAKGNILERFSAQQFPDLHSELNLSSLELGDSALYFCASSRVGTIGTDTQYFGPGTRLTVL.

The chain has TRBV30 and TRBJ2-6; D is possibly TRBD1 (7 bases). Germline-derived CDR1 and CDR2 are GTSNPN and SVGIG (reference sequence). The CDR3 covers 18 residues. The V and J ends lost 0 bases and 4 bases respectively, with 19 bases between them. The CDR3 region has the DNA TGTGCCTGGAGTGTAGGCGGAGGGGGCGTACCCGGGGCCAACGTCCTGACTTTC. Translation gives CAWSVGGGGVPGANVLTF.